This T cell receptor beta chain was found in a study of graft-versus-host responses after intestinal transplantation. Study-wide background: Multivisceral, liver-intestinal, or isolated intestinal transplants were received by the recipients. Recipients were all induced with anti-thymocyte globulin, then given tacrolimus and steroids for about 3 years. Study-wide points: Graft-donor T cell macrochimerism in patients accompanied high graft-versus-host to host-versus-graft clonal ratios in allografts. Early after transplant, HvG declines were associated with peak levels of circulating GvH clones.

This CDR3 has 18 residues. V lost 4 bases, J lost 1 base, and 19 bases lay in between. CDR1 and CDR2 from the germline V gene are MGHRA and YSYEKL. Concerning this clone itself: Antigen: not known.

The table came from immunoSEQ multiplex PCR; TCRdb's copy has only in-frame clones and leaves some out. The repertoire holds about 41,000 clones, with 90% to 95% as singletons. This clonotype originated in a human donor who was the organ donor for an intestinal transplant. This chain uses TRBV4-1 with TRBJ1-4; D perhaps matches TRBD1 (6 bases). The source material was unstimulated CD8+ T cells sorted from spleen or lymph node cells, sampled before transplant. Written as DNA, the CDR3 is TGCGCCAGCAGCCTGGGGGGGCCCAGGTTGGGAACTAATGAAAAACTGTTTTTT. The encoded protein is CASSLGGPRLGTNEKLFF.